This passage covers 11 T cell receptor beta chains from one sample sequenced in a study of blood T cell repertoires in COVID-19. Generated by immunoSEQ multiplex PCR, the TCRdb table keeps only in-frame clones and is missing some. The sample lists approximately 84,000 clones, 83% seen once, with 25% to 35% in the top ten. Sequences were obtained from peripheral blood. These receptors all stem from a woman of 80 years or more with acute or convalescent COVID-19.

The genes are TRBV28 and TRBJ2-7, with D possibly being TRBD1 (6 bases). The V gene's germline CDR1 is MDHEN and CDR2 SYDVKM. V was clipped by 4 bases and J by 1 base, with 17 bases between them. The CDR3 is 16 amino acids. The CDR3: CASSSYRVAGSYEQYF. DNA for the CDR3: TGTGCCAGCAGTTCGTACAGGGTCGCAGGGTCCTACGAGCAGTACTTC.

This clone was observed at least ten times. The chain employs TRBV13 and TRBJ1-1; TRBD1 agrees at 9 bases. V shed 2 bases and J 7 bases; nucleotides not matched to a gene: 5. The germline CDR1 and CDR2 sequences are PRHDT and FYEKMQ (reference sequence). The CDR3 extends over 14 amino acids. CDR3 nucleotides: TGTGCCAGCAGCTTACACAGGGGGCGCCTTGAAGCTTTCTTT. Protein product: CASSLHRGRLEAFF.

V usage is TRBV4-2 and J usage is TRBJ2-3; 11 positions agree with TRBD2. Germline V CDR1 and CDR2: LGHNA, YNFKEQ. This CDR3 region has 15 residues. V lost 6 bases to trimming and J lost 3 bases; unmatched junction nucleotides: 5. The CDR3: CASSLAGGQTDTQYF. The CDR3 DNA is TGTGCCAGCAGTCTAGCGGGAGGACAAACAGATACGCAGTATTTT.

V gene TRBV5-6 combines with J gene TRBJ1-1, with D maybe TRBD1 (6 bases). CDR1 is SGHDT and CDR2 is YYEEEE in the germline V gene. V lost 4 bases, J lost 3 bases, and 10 bases lay in between. CDR3 length equals 13 residues. The DNA for the CDR3 is TGTGCCAGCAGCAGGGGGGGGTACACTGAAGCTTTCTTT. This gives the protein CASSRGGYTEAFF. The full variable domain, rest sourced from reference TRBV5-6 and TRBJ1-1, is DAGVTQSPTHLIKTRGQQVTLRCSPKSGHDTVSWYQQALGQGPQFIFQYYEEEERQRGNFPDRFSGHQFPNYSSELNVNALLLGDSALYLCASSRGGYTEAFFGQGTRLTVV.

The V gene is TRBV29-1, the J gene TRBJ1-4; D not resolved. The ends were cut back, 6 bases at V and 0 bases at J, with 8 bases in the middle. CDR1 SQVTM and CDR2 ANQGSEA come from the germline V gene. This CDR3 is 13 amino acids long. The CDR3 region is CSVESATNEKLFF. The CDR3, as DNA: TGCAGCGTAGAGTCTGCAACTAATGAAAAACTGTTTTTT.

J is TRBJ2-5 and V is TRBV28; D is uncertain. Trimming took off 2 bases at V and 1 base at J, with 2 bases between the two ends. The CDR3 totals 12 residues. CDR1 and CDR2 (germline): MDHEN, SYDVKM. The DNA for the CDR3 is TGTGCCAGCAGTTTACTCCAAGAGACCCAGTACTTC. Amino acid sequence: CASSLLQETQYF.

The chain recombines TRBV11-2 with TRBJ2-5; no definite D call. V lost 4 bases and J 7 bases, leaving 7 bases between the germline ends. Germline CDR1 is SGHAT and CDR2 is FQNNGV. The CDR3 covers 11 residues. In DNA form, the CDR3 reads TGTGCCAGCAGCTCCCCCGGGACCCAGTACTTC. It is translated as CASSSPGTQYF. Filled out from reference TRBV11-2 and TRBJ2-5, the complete variable domain reads EAGVAQSPRYKIIEKRQSVAFWCNPISGHATLYWYQQILGQGPKLLIQFQNNGVVDDSQLPKDRFSAERLKGVDSTLKIQPAKLEDSAVYLCASSSPGTQYFGPGTRLLVL.

The chain has TRBV7-9 and TRBJ1-2, with D uncertain. Trimming removed 1 base from V and 4 bases from J, with 7 bases in between. There are 13 residues in the CDR3. Germline loops: CDR1 SEHNR, CDR2 FQNEAQ (reference sequence). The CDR3 DNA sequence: TGTGCCAGCAGCTTAGAGGCGGCCTATGGCTACACCTTC. Its protein is CASSLEAAYGYTF.

The rearrangement joins TRBV6-5 to TRBJ2-5; 7 positions agree with TRBD1. CDR1 is MNHEY and CDR2 is SVGAGI in the germline V gene. This CDR3 is 13 amino acids long. The junction had 7 bases not matched to a gene; V was cut back by 10 bases and J by 2 bases. The CDR3, as DNA: TGTGCCACCACGGGACAGTTACAAGAGACCCAGTACTTC. This encodes CATTGQLQETQYF.

This sequence joins TRBV18 and TRBJ2-7; tentative D call: TRBD1 (6 bases). Trimming took off 3 bases at V and 3 bases at J, with 6 bases between the two ends. The CDR3 totals 12 residues. The germline CDR1 and CDR2 sequences are KGHSH and LQKENI. The CDR3 nucleotides are TGTGCCAGCTCACCGGGACACTACGAGCAGTACTTC. Its translation is CASSPGHYEQYF.

This chain links TRBV6-5 with TRBJ2-3, with 10 bases identical to TRBD2. The CDR3 is 16 amino acids. Trimming removed 2 bases from V and 7 bases from J; junction bases left unmatched: 9. The V gene's germline CDR1 is MNHEY and CDR2 SVGAGI. The CDR3, as DNA: TGTGCCAGCAGTTACCTAGCGGGAGTAACCCAGAATACGCAGTATTTT. It yields the protein CASSYLAGVTQNTQYF.